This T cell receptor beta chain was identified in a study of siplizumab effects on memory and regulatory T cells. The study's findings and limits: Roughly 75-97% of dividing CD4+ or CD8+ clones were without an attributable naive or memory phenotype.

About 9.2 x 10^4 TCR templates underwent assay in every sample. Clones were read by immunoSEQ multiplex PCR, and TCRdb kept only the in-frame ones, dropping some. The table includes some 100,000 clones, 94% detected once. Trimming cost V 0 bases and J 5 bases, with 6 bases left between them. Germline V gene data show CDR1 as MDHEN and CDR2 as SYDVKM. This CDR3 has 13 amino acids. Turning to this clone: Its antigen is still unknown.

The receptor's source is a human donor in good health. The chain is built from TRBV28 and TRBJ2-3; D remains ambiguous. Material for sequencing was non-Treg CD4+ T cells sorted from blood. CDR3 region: CASSLWSGDTQYF. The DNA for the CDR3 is TGTGCCAGCAGTTTATGGTCTGGAGATACGCAGTATTTT.